The T cell receptor beta chain under discussion was sequenced for a study of blood T cells in healthy people across ages. The wider study: About one barcoded beta molecule per two T cells came from capture by template switching.

As to this clonotype: Its antigen is undetermined.

The study's findings and limits: Age advanced and TCR beta diversity per million T cells fell, roughly linearly.

V lost 10 bases to trimming and J lost 5 bases; unmatched junction nucleotides: 7. CDR3 length: 14 amino acids. The germline V gene encodes CDR1 MGHDK and CDR2 SYGVNS. It was with a sample-barcoded 5' primer and a J-beta primer mix that a second PCR of roughly 7 to 11 cycles was run. Each TCR beta cDNA got a 12-nucleotide random molecular identifier. TCRdb analysed the 5' RACE reads with MiXCR anew, one entry per CDR3 protein. The sample records 800,000 to 1,000,000 distinct CDR3 sequences, around 49% being singletons. The sequence was collected from a man aged 25 to 45 in good health. The chain combines TRBV25-1 with TRBJ1-6; 8 bases align to TRBD1. Sequenced sample: blood. CDR3 sequence: CATQGASDNSPLHF. In DNA, the CDR3 is TGTGCCACCCAGGGGGCTAGCGATAATTCACCCCTCCACTTT.